This T cell receptor (beta chain) was captured in a study of persistence of HIV-infected CD4 T cells. Background on the study: CD4+ T cells responding to CMV or HIV-1 Gag were isolated.

Lysates of CMV-infected fibroblasts at around 9.9 ug/mL stimulated these cells. Sorted nonresponding memory CD4+ T cells were CD40L-negative, CD69-negative, CD45RO-high. V was cut by 4 bases and J by 6 bases, with 12 bases left in between. The CDR3 loop spans 13 amino acids. Germline CDR1 and CDR2: SGDLS and YYNGEE. Comment on this clone: As yet, its antigen is unknown.

The immunoSEQ assay was version 4, run in survey mode. Data came from immunoSEQ multiplex PCR; TCRdb stores just in-frame clones and leaves some out. The repertoire has 25,000 to 30,000 clones, roughly four fifths of them found once; the top ten carry around 4.6%. The origin of this receptor is an adult man with HIV who was CMV-seropositive. The sample in question was CD4+ T cells sorted from PBMCs after approximately 19-hour stimulation, obtained from a patient who received antiretroviral therapy. The chain has TRBV9 and TRBJ2-3, with D unresolved. This CDR3 is CASSSSISDTQYF. The CDR3 DNA sequence: TGTGCCAGCAGCTCCTCAATCAGTGATACGCAGTATTTT.